This T cell receptor beta chain was sequenced during a study of neoadjuvant nivolumab and ipilimumab in lung cancer (dated by TCRdb to 2018 to 2021). Describing the broader study: In the NEOSTAR trial, nivolumab was administered intravenously at 3 mg/kg on days 1, 15 and 29, and the combination arm also received ipilimumab 1 mg/kg on day 1 only. The primary endpoint of the trial was the rate of major pathologic response (MPR) in the intention-to-treat population of each study arm. In the trial, around 42 patients with operable NSCLC were treated, of whom approximately 23 were randomized to nivolumab monotherapy and 21 to nivolumab plus ipilimumab. TCR repertoires in pretherapy (baseline) peripheral blood were compared with TCR repertoires in tumors resected at surgery after neoadjuvant immune checkpoint blockade. Matched pretherapy and resected tumor pairs were analyzed from seven patients, of whom four had been treated with nivolumab and three with nivolumab plus ipilimumab.

Reading from cysteine to phenylalanine, the CDR3 counts 16 amino acids. Only the CDR3 DNA is retained, 48 bases long and in frame from the first base. The germline V gene (reference sequence) supplies CDR1 SEHNR and CDR2 FQNEAQ. Germline trimming: 7 bases from V, 5 bases from J; junction bases outside gene matches: 14. The paper as a whole reports these results and caveats: Compared with tumor-adjacent uninvolved lung, resected tumors had greater TCR richness and clonality, and increases showed up in more of the dual-therapy-treated tumors. No significant correlation was found between TCR clonality and pathologic tumor regression, and only a single major-pathologic-response sample was available for the analysis of TCR clonality versus pathologic tumor regression. A positive correlation was observed between pretherapy blood TCR richness and richness in tumors resected after neoadjuvant therapy (Spearman R ≈ 0.8). A small number of samples underwent TCR sequencing. Tumor T-cell richness and clonality rose from pretherapy to surgery in three of three dual-therapy tumors but in only two of four nivolumab-treated tumors.

Concerning this clone: Its antigen specificity is not known. No much larger clone is present one base from it, and per-base qualities are unavailable.

The time point label on this specimen signifies: at surgical resection after neoadjuvant nivolumab +/- ipilimumab. Samples came from the phase 2 randomized NEOSTAR trial, which tested neoadjuvant nivolumab or nivolumab plus ipilimumab followed by surgery in operable NSCLC. The library was prepared using the immunoSEQ multiplex PCR assay. The study's processing was this. Repertoires were summarized by richness and clonality, and significantly expanded and contracted clones were identified between pre- and post-therapy samples. The table was pulled from immuneACCESS by TCRdb, which kept in-frame rearrangements only. Such tables lose some clones; where checked, under half of the loss comes from unresolved V genes, and the rest has no known cause. The V and J calls and clone size come from that table; D and trimming were worked out from the DNA. In all, the sample holds about 18,000 clones, and roughly three quarters of those were seen once. Roughly 7% of the sample comes from the top ten.

This sequence uses TRBV7-9 and TRBJ2-3, with 8 central nucleotides matching TRBD2. This material consisted of tumor tissue, taken after neoadjuvant nivolumab, alone or with ipilimumab, at or shortly before surgery. The sequence was collected from an adult with non-small cell lung cancer. For the CDR3, the sequence is CASNLWGREDRDTQYF. The sequence in DNA is TGTGCCAGCAACCTTTGGGGGCGGGAGGATCGAGATACGCAGTATTTT. The CDR3 plus the reference TRBV7-9 and TRBJ2-3 genes for the other parts give the full variable domain: DTGVSQNPRHKITKRGQNVTFRCDPISEHNRLYWYRQTLGQGPEFLTYFQNEAQLEKSRLLSDRFSAERPKGSFSTLEIQRTEQGDSAMYLCASNLWGREDRDTQYFGPGTRLTVL.